This T cell receptor (beta chain) was identified in a study of shared clonotypes between healthy human individuals (dated by TCRdb to about 2020). Turning to the overall study: The cohort comprised a couple of women and a few men aged 18 to 49 years. The study deeply sequenced blood TCR repertoires of 5 or 6 healthy adults to estimate repertoire size and the extent of clonotype sharing between individuals. Libraries were prepared and TCR repertoires were sequenced by different laboratories using diverse techniques, in order to increase sequencing depth and limit assay-specific biases. For each donor, CD4 naive and CD4 memory were each given three plates, CD8 naive was given two plates, and CD8 memory was given one plate. Between about 0.85 and 10 billion PBMCs per donor were obtained by leukapheresis. Overall study outcomes, separate from this receptor: The genetic and exposure-history diversity represented was limited by the small number of donors. Incomplete sequencing was indicated by rarefaction of sorted-subset datasets, despite the large sequencing depth. Across a few donors, around 5.4% of naive CD4, around 3.5% of naive CD8, roughly 2.2% of memory CD4, and under 0.45% of memory CD8 clonotypes were shared. Estimated clonotype richness was generally larger for naive than for memory subsets. Pairwise subsampling indicated that sequencing depth was expected to affect the degree of clonotype sharing among donors. Sampling was restricted to blood, and TCR repertoires in tissues likely differ from the TCR repertoires found in blood. Higher generation probabilities were observed for clonotypes shared by all four sorted-subset donors than for non-shared clonotypes.

A remark on this clone: Its antigen remains unidentified. No per-base quality is available; no much larger clone lies one base away.

The germline ends are 13 bases apart after V is trimmed by 4 bases and J by 6 bases. The germline V gene (reference sequence) sets CDR1 to LNHNV and CDR2 to YYDKDF. Measured from the cysteine to the phenylalanine, the CDR3 is 13 residues long. Only CDR3 DNA remains: 39 bases, in frame from the first base. The donors were healthy, HIV-negative adults who had no recently reported acute infections or vaccinations. Only Caucasian adults living in Nashville, Tennessee, USA were represented among the donors. CD4+ T cells were enriched by magnetic negative selection, after which naive cells were positively selected on CD45RA and the negative fraction was taken as the memory subset. Blood was obtained by leukapheresis, after which PBMCs were separated by Ficoll-Histopaque density gradient centrifugation and cryopreserved in liquid nitrogen vapor phase. Analytical flow cytometry was used to check the purity and quantity of every magnetically sorted T cell population. Each sorted fraction had its genomic DNA isolated and then quantified by UV absorbance on a Nanodrop 2000c.

Using the deep immunoSEQ assay, TCR CDR3 regions were amplified from genomic DNA by multiplex PCR. Extracted genomic DNA from each cell subset was distributed evenly across all wells of several immunoSEQ 96-well plates, and each plate was treated as a replicate. Each replicate PCR for sorted subsets received about 0.2 ug genomic DNA, equal to roughly 33,000 T cell genomes. Purified libraries were measured with a Qubit 3.0 fluorometer, size-checked on a Bioanalyzer 2100, and measured again with the KAPA Library Quantification kit. A separate single-read 150-cycle Illumina NextSeq 550 flow cell was used to sequence each immunoSEQ 96-well plate. The original pipeline was this. Because only junctional sequences without quality scores were contained in the immunoSEQ output, filtering matching that applied to full-length reads could not be performed. Sequences were annotated with PyIR, a Python wrapper for IgBLAST v1.9, using IMGT germline references to assign V/J genes and CDR3. Any read was removed if the V/J assignment was weak (E-value above 1e-6), the CDR3 was missing, or the read contained stop codons, out-of-frame junctions, or ambiguous translated residues. V3J clonotypes were defined as sequences sharing an identical inferred V gene, J gene, and CDR3 amino acid sequence. Percentage overlap between repertoires was computed as shared unique clonotypes divided by the size of the smaller repertoire. Richness of each repertoire was evaluated using RTK rarefaction, the Chao1 estimator, and Recon v2.1 estimates of unobserved clonotypes. OLGA was used to compute generation probabilities for all TCRbeta clonotypes that the gDNA method yielded from a few donors. TCRdb mirrors the immuneACCESS table, restricted to in-frame sequences. Some clones are absent from its copies; in checked studies, under half trace to an unresolved V gene, and the reason for the others is unknown. The V and J calls and the clone size are those of that table, but D and trimming were determined from the DNA. Within this sample are 2,500,000 or so clones, with 90% to 95% of them counted one time only. The biggest ten clones account for 0.36% of the sample.

Material: naive CD4+ T cells from PBMCs. Sample cell subset or site, as interpreted from the label and publication: CD45RA+ positively selected. The sequence is built from TRBV15 and TRBJ2-7; TRBD1 is perhaps the D gene, given 5 matching bases. The clonotype originates from a man between 18 and 35 years old in good health. Some clones in this sample may be carry-over from other donors' samples. In nucleotides, the sequence is TGTGCCACCAGCATCAACGCAGGGCGCGAGCAGTACTTC. The resulting protein is CATSINAGREQYF.